These T cell receptor beta chains were read from a single sample in a study of blood T cells in healthy people across ages. TCRdb re-derived calls from the 5' RACE reads in MiXCR, one entry per CDR3 protein. Of about 1.5 million distinct CDR3 sequences listed, 35% to 45% are singletons. Material for sequencing was blood. These receptors all come from a woman in her late teens or twenties in good health. Both conserved end residues are part of each CDR3. A D gene is named only where the DNA matches it firmly. Not all rows give a size; the values are once, few, many and, for expanded clones, a class.

clone size	V gene	D gene	J gene	CDR3 protein	CDR3 DNA
few	TRBV24-1	TRBD2	TRBJ2-5	CATSDSASGNEQYF	TGTGCCACCAGTGATTCTGCTAGCGGCAATGAGCAGTACTTC
.	TRBV27	TRBD1	TRBJ2-1	CASSQGTDLYNEQFF	TGTGCCAGCAGCCAAGGGACAGATCTCTACAATGAGCAGTTCTTC
.	TRBV6-2/TRBV6-3	.	TRBJ1-2	CASSEGDGNYGYTF	TGTGCCAGCAGTGAGGGGGACGGTAACTATGGCTACACCTTC
once	TRBV2	.	TRBJ1-1	CASRFRGSSRNTEAFF	TGTGCCAGCAGGTTCCGGGGGTCAAGTAGGAACACTGAAGCTTTCTTT
few	TRBV12-3/TRBV12-4	TRBD1	TRBJ1-2	CASSEVGQRTQDYGYTF	TGTGCCAGCAGCGAAGTGGGACAGAGAACCCAGGACTATGGCTACACCTTC
few	TRBV28	.	TRBJ1-2	CASSLRSGPYGYTF	TGTGCCAGCAGTTTGAGGAGTGGGCCGTATGGCTACACCTTC
few	TRBV11-2	TRBD1	TRBJ1-1	CASQRDRGRTEAFF	TGTGCCAGCCAAAGGGACAGGGGCAGGACTGAAGCTTTCTTT
few	TRBV24-1	.	TRBJ2-3	CATSDNTDTQYF	TGTGCCACCAGTGATAACACAGATACGCAGTATTTT
few	TRBV9	.	TRBJ1-1	CASTVGTGNTEAFF	TGTGCCAGCACCGTAGGGACGGGGAACACTGAAGCTTTCTTT
few	TRBV30	TRBD2	TRBJ2-1	CAWTLLAGAYNEQFF	TGTGCCTGGACCTTACTAGCGGGAGCCTACAATGAGCAGTTCTTC
few	TRBV27	TRBD2	TRBJ2-7	CASSPLGSLAGAYEQYF	TGTGCCAGCAGTCCATTGGGCTCCTTAGCGGGGGCCTACGAGCAGTACTTC
.	TRBV11-3	.	TRBJ1-2	CASSLILGGLRNYGYTF	TGTGCCAGCAGCTTAATCCTGGGGGGTCTGAGGAACTATGGCTACACCTTC
few	TRBV4-2	.	TRBJ1-2	CASSQAWPPQWKNYGYTF	TGTGCCAGCAGCCAAGCTTGGCCCCCACAATGGAAGAACTATGGCTACACCTTC
few	TRBV6-1	.	TRBJ2-5	CAIRRGQETQYF	TGTGCCATCCGCAGGGGCCAAGAGACCCAGTACTTC
few	TRBV10-3	TRBD2	TRBJ2-3	CAISPEASGSTDTQYF	TGTGCCATCAGCCCAGAGGCTAGCGGGAGCACAGATACGCAGTATTTT
.	TRBV21-1	.	TRBJ2-1	CASPHKGLYNEQFF	TGTGCCAGTCCACACAAGGGGCTTTACAATGAGCAGTTCTTC
few	TRBV19	TRBD2	TRBJ2-5	CASSIALAETQYF	TGTGCCAGTAGTATAGCACTAGCGGAGACCCAGTACTTC
few	TRBV20-1	.	TRBJ1-2	CSASPQGRYGYTF	TGCAGTGCTAGTCCACAGGGCCGGTATGGCTACACCTTC
.	TRBV4-3	.	TRBJ2-1	CASSSLSARADEQFF	TGCGCCAGCAGCTCACTTAGCGCTAGGGCGGATGAGCAGTTCTTC
.	TRBV12-5	.	TRBJ1-2	CASGQTGTRGYTF	TGTGCTAGTGGTCAAACAGGGACGCGTGGCTACACCTTC
.	TRBV7-2	TRBD2	TRBJ2-7	CASSRGLADYEQYF	TGTGCCAGCAGCCGGGGACTAGCGGATTACGAGCAGTACTTC
.	TRBV29-1	.	TRBJ1-1	CSVESGWYTEAFF	TGCAGCGTTGAGTCCGGCTGGTACACTGAAGCTTTCTTT
.	TRBV30	.	TRBJ2-7	CAWNVGFHEQYF	TGTGCCTGGAATGTCGGTTTCCACGAGCAGTACTTC
few	TRBV6-2/TRBV6-3	.	TRBJ1-2	CASTSPGSYYGYTF	TGTGCCAGCACCTCACCCGGGTCTTACTATGGCTACACCTTC
.	TRBV7-8	.	TRBJ2-5	CASSLAKVTYNEQYF	TGTGCCAGCAGCTTAGCGAAGGTTACTTACAATGAGCAGTACTTC
few	TRBV12-3/TRBV12-4	TRBD1	TRBJ2-7	CASSLALGTGPREQYF	TGTGCCAGCAGTTTAGCGTTAGGGACAGGGCCGAGAGAGCAGTACTTC
few	TRBV27	TRBD1	TRBJ1-5	CASSSRQGYNQPQHF	TGTGCCAGCAGTTCCCGACAGGGGTACAATCAGCCCCAGCATTTT
few	TRBV5-1	TRBD1	TRBJ1-1	CASSLAPRDRADTEAFF	TGCGCCAGCAGCTTGGCGCCCCGGGACAGGGCGGACACTGAAGCTTTCTTT
.	TRBV7-2	.	TRBJ1-5	CASSLTRVNQPQHF	TGTGCCAGCAGCTTAACCAGGGTCAATCAGCCCCAGCATTTT
.	TRBV5-1	TRBD1	TRBJ1-5	CASSLSQGARNQPQHF	TGCGCCAGCAGCTTGTCCCAGGGGGCAAGAAATCAGCCCCAGCATTTT
.	TRBV7-2	TRBD2	TRBJ2-7	CASSLFSGGLEQYF	TGTGCCAGCAGCTTATTTAGCGGGGGGCTCGAGCAGTACTTC
.	TRBV20-1	TRBD1	TRBJ1-2	CSASTGGYGYTF	TGCAGTGCTTCGACAGGGGGCTATGGCTACACCTTC
few	TRBV9	TRBD1	TRBJ2-7	CASSLGTGMAYEQYF	TGTGCCAGCAGCCTAGGGACAGGGATGGCCTACGAGCAGTACTTC
few	TRBV15	TRBD1	TRBJ1-1	CATSRSGQGAAAFF	TGTGCCACCAGCAGATCCGGACAGGGGGCTGCAGCTTTCTTT
few	TRBV20-1	.	TRBJ1-1	CSAPGVFNTEAFF	TGCAGTGCTCCAGGGGTTTTCAACACTGAAGCTTTCTTT
.	TRBV20-1	.	TRBJ2-5	CSARVTQETQYF	TGCAGTGCTAGAGTTACCCAAGAGACCCAGTACTTC
few	TRBV20-1	.	TRBJ1-1	CSAVGHLNTEAFF	TGCAGTGCTGTCGGACACCTGAACACTGAAGCTTTCTTT
.	TRBV7-2	TRBD2	TRBJ2-1	CASRPKTGTSGYNEQFF	TGTGCCAGCAGACCTAAAACCGGGACTAGCGGATACAATGAGCAGTTCTTC
.	TRBV2	.	TRBJ1-2	CASSDSGAGGYTF	TGTGCCAGCAGTGATTCGGGGGCAGGAGGCTACACCTTC
.	TRBV6-2/TRBV6-3	TRBD1	TRBJ1-2	CASRDRGPHGYTF	TGTGCCAGCAGAGACAGGGGTCCCCATGGCTACACCTTC
.	TRBV6-1	TRBD1	TRBJ2-7	CASSGATGGVFEQYF	TGTGCCAGCAGTGGAGCGACAGGGGGGGTATTCGAGCAGTACTTC